The 28 T cell receptor beta chains given below trace back to one sample, sequenced in a study of human CD8 memory T cell subsets. The TCR beta sequencing libraries came from UMI-labeled 5' RACE. From the 5' RACE reads, TCRdb lists one entry per CDR3 protein and no DNA. The specimen's table records about 20,000 distinct CDR3 sequences. The sequenced sample was CD8+ T cells from PBMCs. These TCRs come from a human donor in good health.

The chain links TRBV29-1 to TRBJ2-7; with no DNA, the TCRdb D assignment of TRBD2 cannot be verified. This CDR3 has 14 residues. Germline values: CDR1 SQVTM, CDR2 ANQGSEA. This CDR3 reads CSVEGRGADYEQYF.

V gene TRBV7-9 combines with J gene TRBJ2-7; TCRdb's D call, TRBD1, is unchecked because there is no DNA. Germline V gives CDR1 SEHNR, CDR2 FQNEAQ (reference sequence). The CDR3 spans 15 residues. This chain's CDR3 is CASSSAGDRDREQYF. The entire variable domain, with the rest obtained from reference TRBV7-9 and TRBJ2-7, is as follows: DTGVSQNPRHKITKRGQNVTFRCDPISEHNRLYWYRQTLGQGPEFLTYFQNEAQLEKSRLLSDRFSAERPKGSFSTLEIQRTEQGDSAMYLCASSSAGDRDREQYFGPGTRLTVT.

This clonotype shows up as medium-sized by frequency. The V and J genes are TRBV9 and TRBJ2-7; TCRdb returns TRBD2, unconfirmable since there is no DNA. The CDR3 spans 17 residues. The germline gives CDR1 SGDLS, CDR2 YYNGEE. CDR3: CASSGLAGGSSSYEQYF.

This clonotype ranks as medium-sized in terms of frequency. V is TRBV29-1 and J is TRBJ2-7; no DNA is available, so the TRBD2 call from TCRdb remains unchecked. CDR3 size: 14 residues. Germline loops: CDR1 SQVTM, CDR2 ANQGSEA. CDR3 protein: CSVEGLAEDYEQYF.

This chain joins TRBV7-6 and TRBJ2-1. CDR1 and CDR2 from the germline V gene are SGHVS and FNYEAQ. The CDR3 spans 13 residues. The CDR3: CASSLGANNEQFF.

V is TRBV7-8 and J is TRBJ2-7; as DNA is missing, the TRBD1 call by TCRdb cannot be tested. The CDR3 length is 16 residues. Germline CDR1 reads SGHVS; CDR2 reads FQNEAQ. CDR3 residues: CASSPRNLQGAGEQYF.

The chain uses TRBV4-1 and TRBJ2-7; TCRdb picks TRBD1, but there is no DNA to check that call. Germline loops: CDR1 MGHRA, CDR2 YSYEKL. CDR3 length equals 15 residues. The CDR3 is CASSQEGAGSYEQYF.

The rearrangement uses TRBV12-3 or TRBV12-4 and TRBJ2-3; the D call of TRBD1 rests on TCRdb alone, since no DNA is present to check it. The CDR3 runs 14 residues. The CDR3 loop reads CASTETGQQDTQYF.

V is TRBV4-2 and J is TRBJ1-1; TCRdb gives TRBD1 as the D gene, but with no DNA this cannot be confirmed. Germline V gene sequence: CDR1 LGHNA, CDR2 YNFKEQ. The CDR3 has 16 amino acids. This CDR3 is CASSPRTGGADTEAFF.

V gene TRBV18 combines with J gene TRBJ1-5. The V gene's germline CDR1 is KGHSH and CDR2 LQKENI. CDR3 size: 17 residues. CDR3 loop: CASSPLGGAEVNQPQHF.

Judged by frequency, this clonotype is medium-sized. The chain combines TRBV12-3 or TRBV12-4 with TRBJ2-2; TCRdb names TRBD2, which stays unverified in the absence of DNA. CDR3 length equals 13 residues. The CDR3 loop is CASSPGLGGELFF.

The chain couples TRBV7-9 to TRBJ1-1; the TRBD1 assignment by TCRdb is unverifiable without DNA. Per the germline V gene, CDR1 is SEHNR and CDR2 is FQNEAQ (reference sequence). The CDR3 is 15 residues long. CDR3 residues: CASISGQNMNTEAFF.

The chain is built from TRBV21-1 and TRBJ2-1; TCRdb lists TRBD2, though no DNA is available to test this call. TRBV21-1 is classified as a pseudogene. This CDR3 contains 16 residues. CDR3 region: CASSKISRDRHNEQFF.

The CDR3 reads CATSDLVEQYF. V is TRBV24-1 and J is TRBJ2-7. Germline V gene sequence: CDR1 KGHDR, CDR2 SFDVKD. This CDR3 region has 11 residues.

The chain links TRBV28 to TRBJ2-1; no DNA is available, so the TRBD2 call from TCRdb remains unchecked. The CDR3 sequence is 15 residues long. The germline V gene encodes CDR1 MDHEN and CDR2 SYDVKM. This CDR3 reads CASSEGTSGYNEQFF.

This chain joins TRBV29-1 and TRBJ1-1; lacking DNA, the TRBD1 call made by TCRdb goes unchecked. This CDR3 has 14 amino acids. Per germline, CDR1 SQVTM and CDR2 ANQGSEA. CDR3 protein: CSGAAGTENTEAFF.

The V gene is TRBV5-1, the J gene TRBJ2-1; TCRdb lists TRBD1, though no DNA is available to test this call. The CDR3 is made up of 15 amino acids. Germline CDR1 and CDR2: SGHRS and YFSETQ. The CDR3 here is CASSSDRGAGNEQFF.

The rearrangement joins TRBV2 to TRBJ2-3; checking the TCRdb D call of TRBD2 is not possible without DNA. Per the germline V gene, CDR1 is SNHLY and CDR2 is FYNNEI. The CDR3 contains 15 residues. CDR3: CASRALAGPRYTQYF. Based on the CDR3 plus reference TRBV2 and TRBJ2-3, the full variable domain is EPEVTQTPSHQVTQMGQEVILRCVPISNHLYFYWYRQILGQKVEFLVSFYNNEISEKSEIFDDQFSVERPDGSNFTLKIRSTKLEDSAMYFCASRALAGPRYTQYFGPGTRLTVL.

The chain carries TRBV4-3 and TRBJ2-3; TCRdb selects TRBD2, and the lack of DNA leaves this call unchecked. The CDR3 has 15 amino acids. In germline, CDR1 is LGHNA, CDR2 YSLEER. CDR3 amino acids: CASSQEWREADTQYF.

This clonotype ranks as medium-sized in terms of frequency. The chain links TRBV7-9 to TRBJ2-7; TCRdb designates TRBD1, a call that cannot be tested without DNA. Germline CDR1 is SEHNR and CDR2 is FQNEAQ (reference sequence). The CDR3 runs 12 residues. CDR3 sequence reads: CAVEQGPGEQYF.

This sequence joins TRBV7-8 and TRBJ2-6. The germline V gene has CDR1 SGHVS and CDR2 FQNEAQ. There are 17 residues in the CDR3. CDR3: CASSLSSLTSGANVLTF.

This clonotype is called medium-sized based on its frequency. The genes are TRBV28 and TRBJ2-5; TCRdb picks TRBD1, but there is no DNA to check that call. The CDR3 length is 14 residues. Germline lookup yields CDR1 MDHEN and CDR2 SYDVKM. The CDR3 is CASSLVGSDKTQYF.

CDR3 sequence: CASSLGGSSSYEQYF. The rearrangement links TRBV28 to TRBJ2-7; checking the TCRdb D call of TRBD1 is not possible without DNA. CDR1 is MDHEN and CDR2 is SYDVKM in the germline V gene. The CDR3 loop spans 15 amino acids.

This clonotype registers medium-sized (0.01 to 0.1%) by frequency. V usage is TRBV29-1 and J usage is TRBJ2-3; TCRdb indicates TRBD2, and absent DNA this call remains unverified. From germline, CDR1 is SQVTM and CDR2 ANQGSEA. The length of the CDR3 is 12 residues. The CDR3 spells CSVEEGADTQYF.

The chain combines TRBV28 with TRBJ2-7. The CDR3 loop spans 11 amino acids. Germline V gene lookup returns CDR1 MDHEN and CDR2 SYDVKM. The CDR3 reads CASSPKDEQYF.

The chain links TRBV7-3 to TRBJ2-1. CDR1 SGHTA and CDR2 FQGTGA come from the germline V gene. The CDR3 sequence is 12 residues long. CDR3 sequence reads: CASSLRHNEQFF.

The chain couples TRBV20-1 to TRBJ2-1; the D call from TCRdb, TRBD2, cannot be confirmed without DNA. Germline V gene data show CDR1 as DFQATT and CDR2 as SNEGSKA (reference sequence). The CDR3 extends over 14 amino acids. CDR3 sequence reads: CSASGTSEWDEQFF.

This chain joins TRBV5-1 and TRBJ2-1; absent DNA, TCRdb's TRBD2 call cannot be checked. Germline CDR1 is SGHRS and CDR2 is YFSETQ. This CDR3 is built from 16 residues. The CDR3 here is CASSKDSGSDYNEQFF.